This T cell receptor (beta chain) derives from a study of CD8+CD57+ T cells in acquired aplastic anemia. The wider study: An average of roughly 3 ug of DNA was obtained from sorted CD4+ and CD8+ cells.

The study's findings and limits: Significance was not reached for CD8+ Simpson's diversity between patients and controls.

Between the trimmed V and J ends, which lost 6 bases and 8 bases, there was a span of 5 bases. Looked up from germline, CDR1 is SEHNR and CDR2 is FQNEAQ (reference sequence). CDR3 length equals 10 residues. Genomic DNA acted as the template from which TCR beta VDJ combination and CDR3 sequence profiling were carried out. TCRdb reprocessed the reads via MiXCR and lists one record per CDR3 protein. The data hold about 220,000 distinct CDR3 sequences, with roughly 33% observed a single time. This clonotype was counted a few times. Its antigen remains unidentified. The chain couples TRBV7-9 to TRBJ2-1; D not certain. Material: sorted CD4+, CD8+, or CD8+CD57+ T cells (not recorded which) from PBMCs. The TCR originated in a human donor in good health, serving as a control. CDR3 sequence: CASRNHEQFF. CDR3 in DNA: TGTGCCAGCAGGAACCATGAGCAGTTCTTC.